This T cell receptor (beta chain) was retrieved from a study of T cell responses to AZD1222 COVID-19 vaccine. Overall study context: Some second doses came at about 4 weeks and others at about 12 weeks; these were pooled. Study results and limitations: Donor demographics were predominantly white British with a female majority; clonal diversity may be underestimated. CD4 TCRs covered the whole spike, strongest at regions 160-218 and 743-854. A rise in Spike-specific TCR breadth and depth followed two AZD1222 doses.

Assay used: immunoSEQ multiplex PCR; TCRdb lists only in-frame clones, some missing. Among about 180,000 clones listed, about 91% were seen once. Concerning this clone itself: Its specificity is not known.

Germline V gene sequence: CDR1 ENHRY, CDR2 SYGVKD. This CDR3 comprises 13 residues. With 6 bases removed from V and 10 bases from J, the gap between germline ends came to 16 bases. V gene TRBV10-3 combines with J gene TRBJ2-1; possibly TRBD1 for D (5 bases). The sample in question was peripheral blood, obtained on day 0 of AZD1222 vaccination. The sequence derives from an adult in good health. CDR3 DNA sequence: TGTGCCATCAGAGGGGCCCTATCAGGGGAGCAGTTCTTC. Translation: CAIRGALSGEQFF.